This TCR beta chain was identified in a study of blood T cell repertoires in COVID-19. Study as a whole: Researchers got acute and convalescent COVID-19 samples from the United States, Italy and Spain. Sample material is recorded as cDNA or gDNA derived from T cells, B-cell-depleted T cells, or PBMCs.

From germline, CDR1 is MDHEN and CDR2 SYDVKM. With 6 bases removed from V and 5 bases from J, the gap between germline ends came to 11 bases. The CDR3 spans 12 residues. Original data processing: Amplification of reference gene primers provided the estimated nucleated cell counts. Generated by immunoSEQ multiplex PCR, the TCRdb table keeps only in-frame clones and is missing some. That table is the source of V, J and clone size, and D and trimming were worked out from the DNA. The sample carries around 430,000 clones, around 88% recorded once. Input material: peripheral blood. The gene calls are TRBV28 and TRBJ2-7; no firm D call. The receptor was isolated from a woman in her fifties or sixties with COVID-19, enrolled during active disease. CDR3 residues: CASSPTQHEQYF. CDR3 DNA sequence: TGTGCCAGCAGCCCTACACAGCACGAGCAGTACTTC.